This TCR beta chain was recorded in a study of control samples from healthy donors and cancer patients. Produced via immunoSEQ multiplex PCR; TCRdb's table is partial and in-frame only. The table includes some 120,000 clones, roughly 91% detected once. Deletions cut 3 bases from V and 0 bases from J, with 6 bases between. The CDR3 is 13 residues long. Germline V gene data show CDR1 as DFQATT and CDR2 as SNEGSKA (reference sequence). The TCR comes from a man in his forties or fifties with head and neck cancer. This chain joins TRBV20-1 and TRBJ2-1; D may be TRBD2 (5 bases). Sequencing was done on a sample of PBMCs. The CDR3 coding sequence is TGCAGTGCTAGTCGGGGCTCCTACAATGAGCAGTTCTTC. Protein product: CSASRGSYNEQFF.